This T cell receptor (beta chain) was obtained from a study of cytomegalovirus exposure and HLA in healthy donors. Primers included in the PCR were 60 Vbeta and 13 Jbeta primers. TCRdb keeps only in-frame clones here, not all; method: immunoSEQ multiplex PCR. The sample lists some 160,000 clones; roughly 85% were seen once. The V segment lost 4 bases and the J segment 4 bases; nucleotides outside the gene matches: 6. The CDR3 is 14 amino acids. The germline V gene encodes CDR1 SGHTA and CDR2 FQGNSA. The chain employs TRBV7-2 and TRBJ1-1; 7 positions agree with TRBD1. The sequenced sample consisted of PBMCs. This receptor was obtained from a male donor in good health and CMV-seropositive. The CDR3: CASSSRQGGTEAFF. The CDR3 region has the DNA TGTGCCAGCAGCTCAAGACAGGGAGGCACTGAAGCTTTCTTT.